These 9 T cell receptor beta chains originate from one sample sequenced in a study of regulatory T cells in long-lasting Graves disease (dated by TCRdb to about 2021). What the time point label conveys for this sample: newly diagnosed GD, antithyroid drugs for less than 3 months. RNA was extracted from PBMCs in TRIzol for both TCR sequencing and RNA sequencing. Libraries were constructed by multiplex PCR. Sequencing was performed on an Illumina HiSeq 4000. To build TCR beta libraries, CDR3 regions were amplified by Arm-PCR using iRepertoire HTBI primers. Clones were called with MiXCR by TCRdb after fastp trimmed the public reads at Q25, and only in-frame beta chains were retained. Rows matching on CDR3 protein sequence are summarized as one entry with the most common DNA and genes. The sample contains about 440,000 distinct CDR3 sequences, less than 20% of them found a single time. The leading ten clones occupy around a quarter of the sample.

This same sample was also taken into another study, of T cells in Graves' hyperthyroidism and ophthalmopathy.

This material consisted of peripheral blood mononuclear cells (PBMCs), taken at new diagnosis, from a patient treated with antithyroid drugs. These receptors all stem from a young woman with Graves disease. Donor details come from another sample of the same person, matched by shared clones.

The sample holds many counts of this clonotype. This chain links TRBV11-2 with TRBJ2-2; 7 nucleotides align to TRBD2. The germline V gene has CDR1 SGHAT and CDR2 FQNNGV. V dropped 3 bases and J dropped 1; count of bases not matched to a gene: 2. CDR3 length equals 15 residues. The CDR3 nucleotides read TGTGCCAGCAGCTTTCCGGGAGGGAACACCGGGGAGCTGTTTTTT. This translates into CASSFPGGNTGELFF.

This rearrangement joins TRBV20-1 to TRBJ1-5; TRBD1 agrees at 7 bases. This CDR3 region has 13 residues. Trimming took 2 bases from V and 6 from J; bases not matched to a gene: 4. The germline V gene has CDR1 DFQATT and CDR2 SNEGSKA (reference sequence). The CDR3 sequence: CSARRQGAQPQHF. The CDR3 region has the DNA TGCAGTGCTAGAAGACAGGGCGCTCAGCCCCAGCATTTT.

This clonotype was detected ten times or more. The CDR3 sequence: CSAPSPQGVNNEQFF. The CDR3 DNA reads as TGCAGCGCCCCGTCCCCCCAGGGGGTGAACAATGAGCAGTTCTTC. This chain uses TRBV29-1 with TRBJ2-1, with 7 bases lining up with TRBD1. CDR1 and CDR2 (germline): SQVTM, ANQGSEA. CDR3 length equals 15 residues. Trimming took 7 bases from V and 5 from J; bases not matched to a gene: 14.

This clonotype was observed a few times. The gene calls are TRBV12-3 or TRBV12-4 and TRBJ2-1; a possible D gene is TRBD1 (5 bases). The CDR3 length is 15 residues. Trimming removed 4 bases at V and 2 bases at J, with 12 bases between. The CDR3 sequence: CASSSRTLPYNEQFF. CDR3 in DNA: TGTGCCAGCAGTTCCCGGACACTACCCTACAATGAGCAGTTCTTC.

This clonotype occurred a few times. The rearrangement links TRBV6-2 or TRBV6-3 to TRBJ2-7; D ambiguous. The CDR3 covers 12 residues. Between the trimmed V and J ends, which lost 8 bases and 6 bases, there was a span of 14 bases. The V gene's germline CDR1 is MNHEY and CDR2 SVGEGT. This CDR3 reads CASHQFYGEQYF. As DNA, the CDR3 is TGTGCCAGCCACCAATTTTATGGCGAGCAGTACTTC.

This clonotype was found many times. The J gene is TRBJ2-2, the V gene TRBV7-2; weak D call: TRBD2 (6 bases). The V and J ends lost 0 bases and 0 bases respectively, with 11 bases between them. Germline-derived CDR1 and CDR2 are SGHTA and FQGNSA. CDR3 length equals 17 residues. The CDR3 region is CASSLAGGFANTGELFF. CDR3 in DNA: TGTGCCAGCAGCTTAGCGGGAGGATTCGCGAACACCGGGGAGCTGTTTTTT.

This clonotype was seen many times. CDR3 bases: TGTGCCAGCACCAAACAGGGGAGGGGCACTGAAGCTTTCTTT. This sequence encodes CASTKQGRGTEAFF. The chain uses TRBV27 and TRBJ1-1; TRBD1 matches 7 bases. This CDR3 spans 14 amino acids. Trimming took 7 bases from V and 4 from J; bases not matched to a gene: 9. Germline values: CDR1 MNHEY, CDR2 SMNVEV (reference sequence).

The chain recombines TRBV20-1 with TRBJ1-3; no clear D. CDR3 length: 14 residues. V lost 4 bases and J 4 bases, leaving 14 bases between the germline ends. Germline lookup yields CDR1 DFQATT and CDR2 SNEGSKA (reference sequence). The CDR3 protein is CSAIRPLGGNTIYF. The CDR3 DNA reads TGCAGTGCTATTCGCCCCCTCGGGGGAAACACCATATATTTT.

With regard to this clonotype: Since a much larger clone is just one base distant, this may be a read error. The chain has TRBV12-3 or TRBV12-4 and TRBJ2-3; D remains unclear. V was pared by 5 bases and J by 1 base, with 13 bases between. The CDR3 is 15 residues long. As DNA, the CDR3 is TGTGCCAGCAGTCCCCGGAGTGGCGGCACAGATACGCAGTATTTT. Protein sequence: CASSPRSGGTDTQYF.